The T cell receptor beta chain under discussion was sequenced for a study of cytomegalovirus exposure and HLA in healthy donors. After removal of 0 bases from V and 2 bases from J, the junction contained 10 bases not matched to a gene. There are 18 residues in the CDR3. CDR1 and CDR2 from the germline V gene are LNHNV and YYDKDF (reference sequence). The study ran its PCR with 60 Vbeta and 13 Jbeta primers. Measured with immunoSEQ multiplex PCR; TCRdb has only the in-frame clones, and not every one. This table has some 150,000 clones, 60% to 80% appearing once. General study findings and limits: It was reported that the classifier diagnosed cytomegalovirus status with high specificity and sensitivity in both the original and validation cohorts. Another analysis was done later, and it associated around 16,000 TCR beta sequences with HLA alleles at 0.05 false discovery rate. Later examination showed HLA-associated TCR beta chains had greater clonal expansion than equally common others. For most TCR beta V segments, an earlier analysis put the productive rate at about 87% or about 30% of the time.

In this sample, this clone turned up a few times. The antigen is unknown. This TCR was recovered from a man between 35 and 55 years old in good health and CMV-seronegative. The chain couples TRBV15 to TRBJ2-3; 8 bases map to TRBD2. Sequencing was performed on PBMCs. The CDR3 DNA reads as TGTGCCACCAGCAGAGATCCTTTTGGCGGGGGGAACACAGATACGCAGTATTTT. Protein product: CATSRDPFGGGNTDTQYF.